This T cell receptor beta chain appears in the sequencing data of a study of blood T cell repertoires in COVID-19. Study details: Specimens from acute and convalescent COVID-19 originated in the United States, Italy and Spain.

Here immunoSEQ multiplex PCR was the method, and the copy in TCRdb shows in-frame clones only, minus some. The sample lists tens of thousands of clones, 88% occurring once. The sequenced material came from peripheral blood. The TCR comes from a man aged 65 to 85 with acute or convalescent COVID-19.

The CDR3, as DNA: TGCAGCGCCGGGACACTCATCGAGCAGTACTTC. Amino acids: CSAGTLIEQYF. This chain uses TRBV29-1 with TRBJ2-7, with D tentatively TRBD1 (6 bases). The V and J ends lost 7 bases and 6 bases respectively, with 13 bases between them. This CDR3 has 11 residues. Germline CDR1 is SQVTM and CDR2 is ANQGSEA.